Following are 4 T cell receptor beta chains from one sample sequenced in a study of blood T cell repertoires in COVID-19. The protocol was immunoSEQ multiplex PCR, while the TCRdb copy is restricted to in-frame clones and leaves out a portion. The profile shows hundreds of thousands of clones, 80% to 90% of them singletons. Sequenced: peripheral blood. The source of these receptors is a woman in her twenties or thirties with active or convalescent COVID-19.

The chain has TRBV7-8 and TRBJ1-5; TRBD1 aligns across 7 bases. CDR1 is SGHVS and CDR2 is FQNEAQ in the germline V gene. V shed 1 base, J shed 6 bases, and the junction held 6 bases outside the gene matches. The CDR3 totals 15 residues. CDR3 protein: CASSLDGGGGQPQHF. The CDR3 region has the DNA TGTGCCAGCAGCTTAGATGGAGGGGGCGGTCAGCCCCAGCATTTT.

This chain joins TRBV15 and TRBJ1-5; 7 nucleotides match TRBD1. This CDR3 has 14 amino acids. Germline-derived CDR1 and CDR2 are LNHNV and YYDKDF (reference sequence). V lost 2 bases, J lost 4 bases, and 2 bases stayed unmatched. CDR3 DNA: TGTGCCACCAGCAGAAAACAGGGGAATCAGCCCCAGCATTTT. Protein sequence: CATSRKQGNQPQHF. Looking up the rest from reference TRBV15 and TRBJ1-5 gives the full variable domain: DAMVIQNPRYQVTQFGKPVTLSCSQTLNHNVMYWYQQKSSQAPKLLFHYYDKDFNNEADTPDNFQSRRPNTSFCFLDIRSPGLGDTAMYLCATSRKQGNQPQHFGDGTRLSIL.

V is TRBV5-1 and J is TRBJ2-1; D is uncertain. Germline V gene data show CDR1 as SGHRS and CDR2 as YFSETQ. This CDR3 has 11 amino acids. The ends were cut back, 1 base at V and 10 bases at J, with 6 bases in the middle. In nucleotides, the CDR3 is TGCGCCAGCAGCTTGTCCCTGGAGCAGTTCTTC. Protein sequence: CASSLSLEQFF.

This chain uses TRBV11-2 with TRBJ2-7, with 13 bases lining up with TRBD2. The CDR3 loop spans 15 amino acids. J gave up 6 bases and V 1 base, and 3 bases lay outside the gene matches. Germline values: CDR1 SGHAT, CDR2 FQNNGV. The CDR3, as DNA: TGTGCCAGCAGCTTAGTTCGACTAGCGGGAGGCGAGCAGTACTTC. Its translation: CASSLVRLAGGEQYF.